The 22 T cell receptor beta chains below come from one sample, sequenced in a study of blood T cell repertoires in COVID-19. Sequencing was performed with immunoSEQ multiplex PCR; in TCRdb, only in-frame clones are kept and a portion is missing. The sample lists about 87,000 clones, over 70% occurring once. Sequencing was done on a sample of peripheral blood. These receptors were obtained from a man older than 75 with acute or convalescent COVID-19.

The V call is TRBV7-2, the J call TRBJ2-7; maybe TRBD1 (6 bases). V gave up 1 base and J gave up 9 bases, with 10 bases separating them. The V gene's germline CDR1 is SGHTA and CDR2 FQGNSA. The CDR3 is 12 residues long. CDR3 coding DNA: TGTGCCAGCAGCTTAGACAGGGTCGCGCAGTACTTC. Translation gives CASSLDRVAQYF. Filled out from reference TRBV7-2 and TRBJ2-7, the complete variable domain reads GAGVSQSPSNKVTEKGKDVELRCDPISGHTALYWYRQSLGQGLEFLIYFQGNSAPDKSGLPSDRFSAERTGGSVSTLTIQRTQQEDSAVYLCASSLDRVAQYFGPGTRLTVT.

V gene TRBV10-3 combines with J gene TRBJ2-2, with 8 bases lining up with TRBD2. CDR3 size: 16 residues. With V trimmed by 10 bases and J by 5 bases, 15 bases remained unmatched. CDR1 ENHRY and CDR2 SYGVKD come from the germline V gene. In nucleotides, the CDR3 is TGTGCCACTAAGGGGGGACTAGAAATCTGGACCGGGGAGCTGTTTTTT. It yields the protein CATKGGLEIWTGELFF.

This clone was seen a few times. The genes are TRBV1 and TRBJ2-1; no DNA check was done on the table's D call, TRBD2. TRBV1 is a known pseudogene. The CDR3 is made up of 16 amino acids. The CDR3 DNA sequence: TGCACCAGCACTAAAGAAACGGGGAGCTCCTACAATGAGCAGTTCTTC. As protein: CTSTKETGSSYNEQFF.

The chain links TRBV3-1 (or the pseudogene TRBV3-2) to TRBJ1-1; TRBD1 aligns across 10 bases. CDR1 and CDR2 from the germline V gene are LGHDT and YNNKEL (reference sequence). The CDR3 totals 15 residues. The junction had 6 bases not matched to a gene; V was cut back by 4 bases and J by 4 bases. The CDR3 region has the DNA TGTGCCAGCAGCCGCGCCGGGACAGGGGTCACTGAAGCTTTCTTT. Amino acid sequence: CASSRAGTGVTEAFF.

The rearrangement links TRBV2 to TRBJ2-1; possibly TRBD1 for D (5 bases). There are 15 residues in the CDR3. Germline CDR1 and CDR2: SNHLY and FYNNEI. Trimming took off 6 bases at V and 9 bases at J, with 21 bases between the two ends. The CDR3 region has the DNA TGTGCCAGCAGGGAAAAGGCCTTACCTCAGGGTGAGCAGTTCTTC. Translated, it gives CASREKALPQGEQFF. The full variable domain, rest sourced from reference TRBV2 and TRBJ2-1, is EPEVTQTPSHQVTQMGQEVILRCVPISNHLYFYWYRQILGQKVEFLVSFYNNEISEKSEIFDDQFSVERPDGSNFTLKIRSTKLEDSAMYFCASREKALPQGEQFFGPGTRLTVL.

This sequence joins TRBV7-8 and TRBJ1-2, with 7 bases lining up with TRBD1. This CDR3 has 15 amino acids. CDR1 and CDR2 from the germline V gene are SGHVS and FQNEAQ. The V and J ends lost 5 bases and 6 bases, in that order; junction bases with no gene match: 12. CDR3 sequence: CASSTEGGFSNGYTF. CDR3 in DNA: TGTGCCAGCAGCACAGAAGGGGGCTTCTCTAATGGCTACACCTTC.

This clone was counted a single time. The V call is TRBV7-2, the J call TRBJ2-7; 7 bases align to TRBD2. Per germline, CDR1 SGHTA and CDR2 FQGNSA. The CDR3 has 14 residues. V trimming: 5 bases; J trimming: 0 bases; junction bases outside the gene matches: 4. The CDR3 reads CASSGGDGSYEQYF. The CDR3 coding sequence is TGTGCCAGCAGCGGGGGGGACGGCTCCTACGAGCAGTACTTC.

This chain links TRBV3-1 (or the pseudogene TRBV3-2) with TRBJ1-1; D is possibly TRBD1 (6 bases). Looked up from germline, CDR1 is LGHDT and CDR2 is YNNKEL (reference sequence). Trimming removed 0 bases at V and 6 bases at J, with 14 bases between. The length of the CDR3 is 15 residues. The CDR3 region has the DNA TGTGCCAGCAGCCAAGAGCCAAACAGGGAGTCTGAAGCTTTCTTT. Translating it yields CASSQEPNRESEAFF.

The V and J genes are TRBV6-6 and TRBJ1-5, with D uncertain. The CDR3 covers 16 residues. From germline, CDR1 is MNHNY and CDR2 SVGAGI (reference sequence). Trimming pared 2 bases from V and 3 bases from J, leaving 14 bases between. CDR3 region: CASSYLAPKNNQPQHF. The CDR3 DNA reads TGTGCCAGCAGTTACCTGGCTCCCAAAAACAATCAGCCCCAGCATTTT.

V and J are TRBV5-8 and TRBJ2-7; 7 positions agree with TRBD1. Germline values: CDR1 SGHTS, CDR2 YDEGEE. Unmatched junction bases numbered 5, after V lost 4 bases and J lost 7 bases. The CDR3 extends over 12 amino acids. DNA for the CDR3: TGTGCCAGCAGCCGTAACAGGGGAGAGCAGTACTTC. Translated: CASSRNRGEQYF.

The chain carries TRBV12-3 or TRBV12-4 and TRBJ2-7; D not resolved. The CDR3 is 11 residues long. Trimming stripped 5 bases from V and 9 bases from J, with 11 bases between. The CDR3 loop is CASSGPPGQYF. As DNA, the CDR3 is TGTGCCAGCAGTGGTCCGCCGGGGCAGTACTTC.

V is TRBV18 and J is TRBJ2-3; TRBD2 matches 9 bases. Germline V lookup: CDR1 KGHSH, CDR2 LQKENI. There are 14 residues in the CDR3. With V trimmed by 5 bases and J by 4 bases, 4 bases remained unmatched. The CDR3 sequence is CASSEGLASDTQYF. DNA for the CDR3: TGTGCCAGCTCAGAGGGACTAGCATCAGATACGCAGTATTTT.

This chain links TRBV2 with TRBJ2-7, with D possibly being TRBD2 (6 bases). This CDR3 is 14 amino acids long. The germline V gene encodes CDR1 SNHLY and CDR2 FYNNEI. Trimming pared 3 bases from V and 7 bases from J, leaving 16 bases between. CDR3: CASSDGDWVGEQYF. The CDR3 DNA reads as TGTGCCAGCAGTGATGGGGACTGGGTGGGGGAGCAGTACTTC.

Here the CDR3 DNA reads TGTGCCAGTAGTACTCATGCGACGGGGAGCAATCAGCCCCAGCATTTT. Translating gives CASSTHATGSNQPQHF. The chain recombines TRBV19 with TRBJ1-5; D is unresolved. The CDR3 contains 16 residues. Looked up from germline, CDR1 is LNHDA and CDR2 is SQIVND (reference sequence). Trimming left V 4 bases short and J 1 base short, with 14 bases between.

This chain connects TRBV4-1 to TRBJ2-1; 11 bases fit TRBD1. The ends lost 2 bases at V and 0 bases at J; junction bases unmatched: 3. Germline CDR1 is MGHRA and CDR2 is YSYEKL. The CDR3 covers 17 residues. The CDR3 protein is CASSQSDRGLSYNEQFF. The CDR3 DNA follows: TGCGCCAGCAGCCAATCGGACAGGGGGCTCTCCTACAATGAGCAGTTCTTC.

The CDR3 region has the DNA TGTGCCAGCGGAGGGGCCCTCAATTCACCCCTCCACTTT. Its protein is CASGGALNSPLHF. The chain links TRBV2 to TRBJ1-6, with a tentative D call TRBD1 (5 bases). Looked up from germline, CDR1 is SNHLY and CDR2 is FYNNEI. The CDR3 runs to 13 residues. The V end was cut by 8 bases, the J end by 7 bases, with 12 bases between.

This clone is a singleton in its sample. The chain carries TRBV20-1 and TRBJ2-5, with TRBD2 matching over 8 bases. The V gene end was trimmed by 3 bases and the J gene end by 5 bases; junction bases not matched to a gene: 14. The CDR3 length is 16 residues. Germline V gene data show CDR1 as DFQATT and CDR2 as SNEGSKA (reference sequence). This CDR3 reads CSASSPRGGHGETQYF. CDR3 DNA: TGCAGTGCTAGTTCCCCCCGGGGGGGCCACGGGGAGACCCAGTACTTC.

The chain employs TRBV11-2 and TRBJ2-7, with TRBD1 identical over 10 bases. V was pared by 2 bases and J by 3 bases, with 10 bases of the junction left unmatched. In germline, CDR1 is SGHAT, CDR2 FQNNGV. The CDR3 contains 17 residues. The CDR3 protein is CASSLHAGTGVNYEQYF. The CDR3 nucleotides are TGTGCCAGCAGCTTACACGCCGGGACAGGGGTAAACTACGAGCAGTACTTC.

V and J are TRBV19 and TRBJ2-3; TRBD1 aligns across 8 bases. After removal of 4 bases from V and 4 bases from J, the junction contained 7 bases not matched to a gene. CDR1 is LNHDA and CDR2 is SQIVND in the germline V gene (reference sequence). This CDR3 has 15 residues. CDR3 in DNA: TGTGCCAGTAGTAAGGCGGCAGGGGGCTCAGATACGCAGTATTTT. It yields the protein CASSKAAGGSDTQYF.

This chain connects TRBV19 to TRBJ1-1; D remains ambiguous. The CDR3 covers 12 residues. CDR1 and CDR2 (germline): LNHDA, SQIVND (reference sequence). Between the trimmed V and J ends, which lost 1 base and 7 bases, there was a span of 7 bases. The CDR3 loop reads CASSIGRGEAFF. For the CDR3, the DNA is TGTGCCAGTAGTATAGGCCGGGGTGAAGCTTTCTTT. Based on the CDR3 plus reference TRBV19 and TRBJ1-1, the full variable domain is DGGITQSPKYLFRKEGQNVTLSCEQNLNHDAMYWYRQDPGQGLRLIYYSQIVNDFQKGDIAEGYSVSREKKESFPLTVTSAQKNPTAFYLCASSIGRGEAFFGQGTRLTVV.

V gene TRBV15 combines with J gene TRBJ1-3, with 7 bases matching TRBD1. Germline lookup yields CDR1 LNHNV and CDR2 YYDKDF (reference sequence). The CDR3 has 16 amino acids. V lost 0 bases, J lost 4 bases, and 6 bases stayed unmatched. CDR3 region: CATSREGGRTGNTIYF. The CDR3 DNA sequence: TGTGCCACCAGCAGAGAAGGGGGCAGGACCGGAAACACCATATATTTT. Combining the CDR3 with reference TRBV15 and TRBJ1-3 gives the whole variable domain DAMVIQNPRYQVTQFGKPVTLSCSQTLNHNVMYWYQQKSSQAPKLLFHYYDKDFNNEADTPDNFQSRRPNTSFCFLDIRSPGLGDTAMYLCATSREGGRTGNTIYFGEGSWLTVV.

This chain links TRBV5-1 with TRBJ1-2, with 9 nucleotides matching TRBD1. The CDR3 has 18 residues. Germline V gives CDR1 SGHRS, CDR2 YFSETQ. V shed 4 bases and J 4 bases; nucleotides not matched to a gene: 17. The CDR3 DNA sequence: TGCGCCAGCAGCCTGGCCCCGACAGGGGGTATCTCATCCTATGGCTACACCTTC. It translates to CASSLAPTGGISSYGYTF.